Each of the 32 T cell receptor beta chains below was sequenced from the same sample in a study of blood T cell repertoires in COVID-19. Sequencing was performed with immunoSEQ multiplex PCR; in TCRdb, only in-frame clones are kept and a portion is missing. Here the sample spans some 230,000 clones, roughly 86% being singletons. Input material: peripheral blood. The receptors were gathered from a woman in her forties or fifties with COVID-19, enrolled during active disease.

J is TRBJ2-3 and V is TRBV7-2; 9 bases line up with TRBD2. The trim removed 0 bases at V and 10 bases at J, leaving 8 bases unmatched. The CDR3 length is 15 residues. The V gene's germline CDR1 is SGHTA and CDR2 FQGNSA. CDR3 residues: CASSLAAGGPPAQYF. The CDR3 DNA follows: TGTGCCAGCAGCTTAGCGGCGGGGGGGCCTCCAGCGCAGTATTTT.

The gene calls are TRBV6-2 or TRBV6-3 and TRBJ2-4; D ambiguous. Per the germline V gene, CDR1 is MNHEY and CDR2 is SVGEGT. V lost 5 bases to trimming and J lost 0 bases, with 20 bases between them. The CDR3 consists of 18 residues. This chain's CDR3 is CASSAPPQAYLAKNIQYF. The CDR3 DNA sequence: TGTGCCAGCAGTGCCCCCCCCCAAGCTTATTTAGCCAAAAACATTCAGTACTTC.

The chain couples TRBV27 to TRBJ1-6; D remains unclear. The germline gives CDR1 MNHEY, CDR2 SMNVEV (reference sequence). V was pared by 6 bases and J by 8 bases, with 11 bases between. There are 13 residues in the CDR3. The CDR3 protein is CASSIKRDSPLHF. The CDR3 nucleotides read TGTGCCAGCAGCATCAAGAGGGATTCACCCCTCCACTTT.

This clone was seen a handful of times. The chain combines TRBV30 with TRBJ2-3; no firm D call. The germline V and J ends were trimmed by 3 bases and 5 bases, with 15 bases remaining between them. This CDR3 spans 14 amino acids. CDR1 is GTSNPN, CDR2 SVGIG, per germline (reference sequence). CDR3 DNA sequence: TGTGCCTGGAGCGAAAGGTTAGCAAGAGATACGCAGTATTTT. This gives the protein CAWSERLARDTQYF.

The chain carries TRBV13 and TRBJ2-2, with 8 bases lining up with TRBD1. CDR3 size: 15 residues. Germline CDR1 and CDR2: PRHDT and FYEKMQ (reference sequence). V shed 4 bases and J 9 bases; nucleotides not matched to a gene: 10. CDR3 loop: CASSSPDRANRELFF. The CDR3 DNA follows: TGTGCCAGCAGCTCGCCGGACAGGGCAAATAGGGAGCTGTTTTTT.

V usage is TRBV9 and J usage is TRBJ2-7; D might be TRBD2 (5 bases). Germline CDR1 is SGDLS and CDR2 is YYNGEE. V shed 3 bases and J shed 7 bases, with 17 bases lying between them. This CDR3 contains 14 residues. The DNA for the CDR3 is TGTGCCAGCAGCGCCCTGCAAGCGGCGGGTGAGCAGTACTTC. Protein: CASSALQAAGEQYF. The full variable domain, its missing parts supplied by reference TRBV9 and TRBJ2-7, is DSGVTQTPKHLITATGQRVTLRCSPRSGDLSVYWYQQSLDQGLQFLIQYYNGEERAKGNILERFSAQQFPDLHSELNLSSLELGDSALYFCASSALQAAGEQYFGPGTRLTVT.

The chain employs TRBV18 and TRBJ1-1; TRBD1 matches at 7 bases. The CDR3 is 15 amino acids. Germline assignment: CDR1 KGHSH and CDR2 LQKENI. V dropped 2 bases and J dropped 2; count of bases not matched to a gene: 5. The CDR3 region is CASSPRQGPNTEAFF. The DNA for the CDR3 is TGTGCCAGCTCACCAAGACAGGGACCTAACACTGAAGCTTTCTTT.

CDR3 in DNA: TGTGCCAGCAGCTTTTGGGCTAGCGGGGTAGGCGAGCAGTACTTC. Translating it yields CASSFWASGVGEQYF. This sequence joins TRBV7-2 and TRBJ2-7; TRBD2 aligns across 9 bases. Germline V gene sequence: CDR1 SGHTA, CDR2 FQGNSA. CDR3 length equals 15 residues. J lost 6 bases, V lost 3 bases, and 9 bases had no gene match.

The chain is built from TRBV6-5 and TRBJ2-1; 9 nucleotides align to TRBD2. The ends lost 6 bases at V and 3 bases at J; junction bases unmatched: 6. Germline V lookup: CDR1 MNHEY, CDR2 SVGAGI. The CDR3 runs 15 residues. The CDR3 loop reads CASRVSGGIYNEQFF. In nucleotides, the CDR3 is TGTGCCAGCAGGGTGAGCGGGGGGATCTACAATGAGCAGTTCTTC.

V and J are TRBV30 and TRBJ1-3; a weak D match, TRBD1 (6 bases). V was shortened by 0 bases and J by 3 bases, with 18 bases between the two germline ends. The germline CDR1 and CDR2 sequences are GTSNPN and SVGIG (reference sequence). The CDR3 extends over 17 amino acids. The DNA for the CDR3 is TGTGCCTGGAGTGTACTCTACCCCCCGGACAGTGGAAACACCATATATTTT. This sequence encodes CAWSVLYPPDSGNTIYF. The full variable domain, rest sourced from reference TRBV30 and TRBJ1-3, is SQTIHQWPATLVQPVGSPLSLECTVEGTSNPNLYWYRQAAGRGLQLLFYSVGIGQISSEVPQNLSASRPQDRQFILSSKKLLLSDSGFYLCAWSVLYPPDSGNTIYFGEGSWLTVV.

The chain recombines TRBV7-9 with TRBJ1-2; no clear D gene. Trimming stripped 1 base from V and 4 bases from J, with 7 bases between. The CDR3 runs to 13 residues. CDR1 is SEHNR and CDR2 is FQNEAQ in the germline V gene (reference sequence). CDR3 region: CASSLGAAYGYTF. CDR3 nucleotides: TGTGCCAGCAGCTTAGGGGCAGCCTATGGCTACACCTTC. The variable domain in full, completed from reference TRBV7-9 and TRBJ1-2, reads DTGVSQNPRHKITKRGQNVTFRCDPISEHNRLYWYRQTLGQGPEFLTYFQNEAQLEKSRLLSDRFSAERPKGSFSTLEIQRTEQGDSAMYLCASSLGAAYGYTFGSGTRLTVV.

The gene calls are TRBV9 and TRBJ1-1, with unresolved D. With 0 bases removed from V and 1 base from J, the gap between germline ends came to 10 bases. CDR3 length: 15 residues. Looked up from germline, CDR1 is SGDLS and CDR2 is YYNGEE. CDR3 DNA sequence: TGTGCCAGCAGCGTAGTGGCAGGTTCGAACACTGAAGCTTTCTTT. As protein: CASSVVAGSNTEAFF.

The chain has TRBV5-5 and TRBJ2-1, with D perhaps matching TRBD2 (5 bases). V dropped 3 bases and J dropped 2 bases, with 12 bases sitting between them. The CDR3 extends over 15 amino acids. Germline V gene lookup returns CDR1 SGHKS and CDR2 YYEKEE (reference sequence). CDR3 coding DNA: TGTGCCAGCAGCTACGGGGTCGGAACCTACAATGAGCAGTTCTTC. The encoded protein is CASSYGVGTYNEQFF.

The chain couples TRBV14 to TRBJ2-2; D is unclear. The CDR3 loop spans 14 amino acids. V was cut by 4 bases and J by 2 bases, with 8 bases left in between. The germline V gene has CDR1 SGHDN and CDR2 FVKESK. As DNA, the CDR3 is TGTGCCAGCAGCCTGGGCATAAACACCGGGGAGCTGTTTTTT. This translates into CASSLGINTGELFF.

The chain employs TRBV10-2 and TRBJ1-4, with 8 nucleotides matching TRBD1. CDR1 is WSHSY, CDR2 SAAADI, per germline. J was trimmed by 2 bases and V by 6 bases; bases with no gene match: 11. The CDR3 spans 17 residues. Written as DNA, the CDR3 is TGCGCCAGCAGCACCACAGGGGGAAAGGGGACTAATGAAAAACTGTTTTTT. Protein sequence: CASSTTGGKGTNEKLFF.

The chain uses TRBV5-8 and TRBJ2-3, with TRBD2 matching over 13 bases. V gave up 4 bases and J gave up 5 bases; unmatched junction bases: 13. This CDR3 has 18 amino acids. Germline CDR1 and CDR2: SGHTS and YDEGEE. Written as DNA, the CDR3 is TGTGCCAGCAGCAGAGGCTTACTAGCGGGGGGGCAGGGAGATACGCAGTATTTT. Residues: CASSRGLLAGGQGDTQYF.

This clone appeared a single time. The rearrangement links TRBV29-1 to TRBJ2-7; possibly TRBD2 for D (6 bases). V gave up 5 bases and J gave up 7 bases, with 18 bases separating them. Looked up from germline, CDR1 is SQVTM and CDR2 is ANQGSEA. The CDR3 has 13 residues. CDR3 nucleotide sequence: TGCAGCGTTTGTATCCGAAATGGAGGGGAGCAGTACGTC. Amino acid sequence: CSVCIRNGGEQYV.

Concerning this clone: The sample carries other DNA sequences with the same CDR3. The chain employs TRBV19 and TRBJ2-6; possible D gene TRBD1, 6 bases. The V gene's germline CDR1 is LNHDA and CDR2 SQIVND (reference sequence). Trimming left V 4 bases short and J 2 bases short, with 9 bases between. This CDR3 has 15 amino acids. CDR3 region: CASSTQGTGANVLTF. CDR3 sequence (DNA): TGTGCCAGTAGTACACAGGGAACTGGGGCCAACGTCCTGACTTTC.

The gene calls are TRBV5-1 and TRBJ2-3; 7 bases are a match to TRBD2. CDR3 length equals 14 residues. The germline V gene has CDR1 SGHRS and CDR2 YFSETQ. J was trimmed by 4 bases and V by 3 bases; bases with no gene match: 5. For the CDR3, the DNA is TGCGCCAGCAGCTCGGGGGGAGGGTCAGATACGCAGTATTTT. Amino acid sequence: CASSSGGGSDTQYF.

The chain employs TRBV12-5 and TRBJ1-4; maybe TRBD1 (6 bases). Trimming took 3 bases from V and 7 from J, leaving 12 bases between them. The CDR3 spans 14 residues. Germline V lookup: CDR1 LGHNT, CDR2 FRNRAP. This CDR3 is CASGLQGIGEKLFF. CDR3 bases: TGTGCTAGTGGTTTACAGGGTATCGGTGAAAAACTGTTTTTT.

The CDR3 is CASTPGQSSYNSPLHF. The CDR3 DNA reads as TGTGCCAGCACCCCGGGACAGAGCTCCTATAATTCACCCCTCCACTTT. The V gene is TRBV6-6, the J gene TRBJ1-6; 7 positions agree with TRBD1. The CDR3 runs to 16 residues. Germline V gene data show CDR1 as MNHNY and CDR2 as SVGAGI (reference sequence). V shed 7 bases and J 0 bases; nucleotides not matched to a gene: 6.

V usage is TRBV28 and J usage is TRBJ1-1; a possible D gene is TRBD1 (5 bases). Trimming took 6 bases from V and 11 from J, leaving 19 bases between them. Germline CDR1 and CDR2: MDHEN and SYDVKM. The CDR3 loop spans 13 amino acids. Here the CDR3 reads CASREHGTGRAFF. In DNA form, the CDR3 reads TGTGCCAGCAGAGAACACGGGACGGGGAGGGCTTTCTTT.

This chain uses TRBV7-2 with TRBJ2-7; possible D gene TRBD1, 6 bases. Germline CDR1 SGHTA, CDR2 FQGNSA. Trimming removed 5 bases from V and 0 bases from J, with 11 bases in between. The CDR3 consists of 14 residues. The CDR3, as DNA: TGTGCCAGCAGCCCCCGCAGGGGCTCCTACGAGCAGTACTTC. Encoded protein: CASSPRRGSYEQYF.

This chain links TRBV12-5 with TRBJ1-6; 7 bases fit TRBD1. Germline CDR1 LGHNT, CDR2 FRNRAP. This CDR3 has 16 amino acids. Trimming took 0 bases from V and 5 from J; bases not matched to a gene: 4. The CDR3 protein is CASGLVLGTDNSPLHF. For the CDR3, the DNA is TGTGCTAGTGGTTTGGTTCTAGGGACAGATAATTCACCCCTCCACTTT.

This clone was counted a few times. The chain combines TRBV14 with TRBJ1-2; no clear D. Germline-derived CDR1 and CDR2 are SGHDN and FVKESK. Trimming removed 4 bases from V and 7 bases from J, with 22 bases in between. The CDR3 sequence is 16 residues long. The CDR3 sequence: CASSPLVSSPQAGYTF. CDR3 nucleotides: TGTGCCAGCAGCCCCCTCGTGAGTTCTCCCCAGGCTGGCTACACCTTC.

This sequence joins TRBV7-2 and TRBJ1-3; a weak D match, TRBD1 (5 bases). This CDR3 is built from 15 residues. The ends were cut back, 1 base at V and 4 bases at J, with 11 bases in the middle. Germline CDR1 reads SGHTA; CDR2 reads FQGNSA. This CDR3 is CASSLGWGPGNTIYF. As DNA, the CDR3 is TGTGCCAGCAGCTTAGGGTGGGGCCCAGGAAACACCATATATTTT.

The chain links TRBV5-5 to TRBJ1-1; 7 bases map to TRBD1. The J segment lost 0 bases and the V segment lost 1 base, leaving 6 bases of the junction unmatched. The CDR3 sequence is 16 residues long. CDR1 is SGHKS and CDR2 is YYEKEE in the germline V gene (reference sequence). The CDR3 coding sequence is TGTGCCAGCAGCTTGATGCCGGGACAGCTGAACACTGAAGCTTTCTTT. Its protein is CASSLMPGQLNTEAFF.

The chain combines TRBV20-1 with TRBJ1-5; 8 nucleotides agree with TRBD1. CDR3 size: 17 residues. J was trimmed by 2 bases and V by 3 bases; bases with no gene match: 12. Germline CDR1 is DFQATT and CDR2 is SNEGSKA (reference sequence). CDR3 DNA sequence: TGCAGTGCTAGTAAGGCAGGGGGCGTAAAAGGCAATCAGCCCCAGCATTTT. Protein product: CSASKAGGVKGNQPQHF.

The CDR3 spells CASRGSPNEKLFF. The CDR3 nucleotides are TGTGCCAGCAGGGGCAGCCCTAATGAAAAACTGTTTTTT. V and J are TRBV6-4 and TRBJ1-4; D remains ambiguous. The V end lost 6 bases, the J end lost 3 bases, and 8 bases lay between the germline ends. Per germline, CDR1 MRHNA and CDR2 SNTAGT. This CDR3 contains 13 residues.

The chain has TRBV6-5 and TRBJ1-1; 7 nucleotides agree with TRBD1. J was trimmed by 5 bases and V by 6 bases; bases with no gene match: 9. Per the germline V gene, CDR1 is MNHEY and CDR2 is SVGAGI. The CDR3 extends over 14 amino acids. CDR3 protein: CASRKGAEYTEAFF. The CDR3 DNA reads as TGTGCCAGCAGGAAGGGGGCTGAGTATACTGAAGCTTTCTTT.

The genes are TRBV6-5 and TRBJ1-2; D is unresolved. This CDR3 has 15 amino acids. The V gene lost 5 bases and the J gene lost 3 bases, with 16 bases spanning the gap. The V gene's germline CDR1 is MNHEY and CDR2 SVGAGI. The CDR3 bases are TGTGCCAGCAGTACCTCCGGAGGTGGGTACTATGGCTACACCTTC. Residues: CASSTSGGGYYGYTF.

The J gene is TRBJ1-1, the V gene TRBV6-2 or TRBV6-3, with D unresolved. Germline CDR1 is MNHEY and CDR2 is SVGEGT. The CDR3 spans 15 residues. The ends were cut back, 5 bases at V and 1 base at J, with 14 bases in the middle. CDR3: CASSKSQARNTEAFF. The CDR3 DNA follows: TGTGCCAGCAGTAAGAGCCAGGCGAGGAACACTGAAGCTTTCTTT.